Presented here are 8 T cell receptor beta chains from one specimen sequenced in a study of OX40 agonist ivuxolimab in advanced cancers. The library relied on the immunoSEQ multiplex PCR assay. Held by TCRdb, this immuneACCESS table contains in-frame sequences only and omits some clones. Under half of the omission traces to an unresolved V gene where checked; the cause of the rest is unknown. This sample is represented by tens of thousands of clones; around 80% of them were singletons. Roughly 1.9% of the sample lies in the top ten. The sample in question was CD4+ or CD8+ T cells sorted from blood, obtained in a trial of the OX40 agonist ivuxolimab. The receptors stem from an adult with an advanced solid tumor such as melanoma, head and neck, liver or kidney cancer.

The chain has TRBV6-5 and TRBJ2-7; 7 bases fit TRBD1. Trimming at V came to 6 bases and at J to 3 bases, leaving 11 bases not matched to a gene. The CDR3 runs 15 residues. Germline CDR1 reads MNHEY; CDR2 reads SVGAGI. CDR3 in amino acids: CASRSYRGTLYEQYF. The CDR3 DNA sequence: TGTGCCAGCAGGTCCTACAGGGGCACTCTCTACGAGCAGTACTTC.

The chain couples TRBV7-3 to TRBJ2-7; weak D call: TRBD2 (7 bases). Per the germline V gene, CDR1 is SGHTA and CDR2 is FQGTGA. V lost 3 bases to trimming and J lost 6 bases, with 15 bases between them. This CDR3 contains 14 residues. CDR3 residues: CASSLVGGPSEQYF. CDR3 sequence (DNA): TGTGCCAGCAGCTTGGTCGGGGGGCCTAGCGAGCAGTACTTC.

The J gene is TRBJ1-2, the V gene TRBV23-1; 7 bases align to TRBD1. Being an ORF, TRBV23-1 has a function that is uncertain. V was clipped by 8 bases and J by 2 bases; unmatched bases: 5. The length of the CDR3 is 13 residues. The CDR3 DNA sequence: TGCGCCAGCCCCTCGGGACAGAACTATGGCTACACCTTC. Protein product: CASPSGQNYGYTF.

The chain employs TRBV19 and TRBJ1-1; 8 bases line up with TRBD1. Trimming at V came to 6 bases and at J to 3 bases, leaving 9 bases not matched to a gene. Germline V CDR1 and CDR2: LNHDA, SQIVND (reference sequence). The CDR3 has 15 amino acids. CDR3 protein: CASRGQGAMDTEAFF. For the CDR3, the DNA is TGTGCCAGTAGAGGCCAGGGGGCAATGGACACTGAAGCTTTCTTT.

A remark on this clone: Relative to the germline gene, one junction end is altered; a read error may explain this. CDR3 residues: CASSYRTGKNF. Here the CDR3 DNA reads TGTGCCAGCAGTTACCGAACAGGGAAGAATTTT. V gene TRBV28 combines with J gene TRBJ2-3; TRBD1 might be the D (6 bases). This CDR3 contains 11 residues. The germline V gene encodes CDR1 MDHEN and CDR2 SYDVKM.

The genes are TRBV2 and TRBJ2-3, with 7 bases lining up with TRBD2. The CDR3 has 14 residues. The germline V gene encodes CDR1 SNHLY and CDR2 FYNNEI. J gave up 0 bases and V 7 bases, and 4 bases lay outside the gene matches. CDR3 DNA: TGTGCCAGCAAGGCGACTAGCAGCACAGATACGCAGTATTTT. Residues: CASKATSSTDTQYF.

The chain joins TRBV4-3 to TRBJ2-2; no clear D gene. V dropped 1 base and J dropped 0 bases, with 9 bases sitting between them. The CDR3 runs 16 residues. From germline, CDR1 is LGHNA and CDR2 YSLEER. The CDR3 sequence: CASSQALASNTGELFF. The CDR3 region has the DNA TGCGCCAGCAGCCAAGCTCTGGCATCGAACACCGGGGAGCTGTTTTTT.

V is TRBV2 and J is TRBJ2-3; 8 bases are a match to TRBD2. The germline V gene has CDR1 SNHLY and CDR2 FYNNEI. The V and J ends lost 3 bases and 5 bases, in that order; junction bases with no gene match: 10. The CDR3 runs 16 residues. The CDR3 bases are TGTGCCAGCAGTGACGGGACGGGGGGGCCGGGAGATACGCAGTATTTT. It specifies CASSDGTGGPGDTQYF.